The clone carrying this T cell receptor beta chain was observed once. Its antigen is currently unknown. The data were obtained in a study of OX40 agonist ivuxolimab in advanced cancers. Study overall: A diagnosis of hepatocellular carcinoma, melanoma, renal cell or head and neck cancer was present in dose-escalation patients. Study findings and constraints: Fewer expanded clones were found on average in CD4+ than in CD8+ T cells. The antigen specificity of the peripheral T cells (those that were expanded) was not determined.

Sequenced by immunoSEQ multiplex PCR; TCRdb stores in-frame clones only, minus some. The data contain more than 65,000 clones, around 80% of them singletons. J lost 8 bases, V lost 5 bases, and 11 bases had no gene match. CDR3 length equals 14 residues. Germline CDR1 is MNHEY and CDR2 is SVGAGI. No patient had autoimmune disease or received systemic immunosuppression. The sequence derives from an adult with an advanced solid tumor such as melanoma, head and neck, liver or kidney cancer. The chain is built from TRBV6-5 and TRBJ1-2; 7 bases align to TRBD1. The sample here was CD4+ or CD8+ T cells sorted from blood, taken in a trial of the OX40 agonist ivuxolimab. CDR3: CASSRDSAGRGYTF. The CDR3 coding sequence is TGTGCCAGCAGTCGGGACAGCGCAGGGAGAGGCTACACCTTC.